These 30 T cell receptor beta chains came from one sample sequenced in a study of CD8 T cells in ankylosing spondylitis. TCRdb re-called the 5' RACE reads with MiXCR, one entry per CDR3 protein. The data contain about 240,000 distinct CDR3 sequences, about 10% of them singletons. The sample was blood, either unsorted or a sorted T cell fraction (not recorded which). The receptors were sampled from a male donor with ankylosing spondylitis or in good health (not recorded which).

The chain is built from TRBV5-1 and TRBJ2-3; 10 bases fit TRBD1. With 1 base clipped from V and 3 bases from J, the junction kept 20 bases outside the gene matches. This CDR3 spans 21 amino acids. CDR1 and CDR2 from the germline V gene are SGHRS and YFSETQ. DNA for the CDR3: TGCGCCAGCAGCTTGTGGCCCGGGACAGGGGTCGACCGGGCGGGGACAGATACGCAGTATTTT. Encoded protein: CASSLWPGTGVDRAGTDTQYF.

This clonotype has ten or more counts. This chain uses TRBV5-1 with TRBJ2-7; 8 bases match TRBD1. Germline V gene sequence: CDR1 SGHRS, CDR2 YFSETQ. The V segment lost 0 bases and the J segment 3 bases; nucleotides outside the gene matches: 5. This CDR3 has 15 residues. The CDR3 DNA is TGCGCCAGCAGCTTGGGACAGGGGCCCTTCTACGAGCAGTACTTC. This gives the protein CASSLGQGPFYEQYF.

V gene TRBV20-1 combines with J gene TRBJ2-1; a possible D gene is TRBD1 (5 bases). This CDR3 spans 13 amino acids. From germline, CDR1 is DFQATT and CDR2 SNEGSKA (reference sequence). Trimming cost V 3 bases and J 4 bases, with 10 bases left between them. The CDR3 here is CSARVGDYNEQFF. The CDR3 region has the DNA TGCAGTGCTAGGGTAGGGGATTACAATGAGCAGTTCTTC.

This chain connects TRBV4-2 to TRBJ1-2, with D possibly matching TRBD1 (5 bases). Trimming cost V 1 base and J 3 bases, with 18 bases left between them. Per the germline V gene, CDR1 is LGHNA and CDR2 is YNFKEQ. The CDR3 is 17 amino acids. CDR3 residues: CASSQAAGGTSYYGYTF. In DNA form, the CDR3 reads TGTGCCAGCAGCCAAGCAGCGGGAGGGACGTCATACTATGGCTACACCTTC.

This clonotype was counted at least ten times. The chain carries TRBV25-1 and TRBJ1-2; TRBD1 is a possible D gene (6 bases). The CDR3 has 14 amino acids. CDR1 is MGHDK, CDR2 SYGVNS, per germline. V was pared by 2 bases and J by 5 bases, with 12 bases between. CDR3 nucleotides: TGTGCCAGCAGTGAAGGTGGGGGCTGGTATGGCTACACCTTC. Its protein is CASSEGGGWYGYTF.

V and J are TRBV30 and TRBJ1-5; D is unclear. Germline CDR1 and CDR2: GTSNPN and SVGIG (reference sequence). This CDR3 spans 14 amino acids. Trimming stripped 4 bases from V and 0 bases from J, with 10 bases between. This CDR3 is CAWTHKGSNQPQHF. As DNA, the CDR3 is TGTGCCTGGACCCACAAGGGTAGCAATCAGCCCCAGCATTTT.

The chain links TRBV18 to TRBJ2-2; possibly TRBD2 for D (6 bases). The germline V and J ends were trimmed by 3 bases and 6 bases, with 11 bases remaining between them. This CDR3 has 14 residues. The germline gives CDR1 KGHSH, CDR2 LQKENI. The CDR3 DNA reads TGTGCCAGCTCACCTCGGGAGCGCGCCGGGGAGCTGTTTTTT. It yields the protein CASSPRERAGELFF.

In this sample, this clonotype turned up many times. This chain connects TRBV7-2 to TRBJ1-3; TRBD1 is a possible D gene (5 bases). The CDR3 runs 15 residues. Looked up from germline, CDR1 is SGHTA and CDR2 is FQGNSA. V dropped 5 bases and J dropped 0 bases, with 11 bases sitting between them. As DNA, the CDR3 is TGTGCCAGCAGCCCGGGGACTTACTCTGGAAACACCATATATTTT. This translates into CASSPGTYSGNTIYF.

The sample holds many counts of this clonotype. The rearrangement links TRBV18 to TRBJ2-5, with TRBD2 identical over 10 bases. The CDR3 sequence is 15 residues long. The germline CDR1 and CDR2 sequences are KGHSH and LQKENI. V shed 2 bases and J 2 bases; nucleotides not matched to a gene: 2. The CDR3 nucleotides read TGTGCCAGCTCACCAATACTAGCGGGACAAGAGACCCAGTACTTC. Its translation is CASSPILAGQETQYF.

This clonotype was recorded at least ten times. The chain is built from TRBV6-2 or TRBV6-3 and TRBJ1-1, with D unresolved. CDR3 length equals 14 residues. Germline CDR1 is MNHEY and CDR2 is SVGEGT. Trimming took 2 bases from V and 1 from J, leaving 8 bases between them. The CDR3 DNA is TGTGCCAGCAGTTACACGGCGACGAACACTGAAGCTTTCTTT. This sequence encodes CASSYTATNTEAFF.

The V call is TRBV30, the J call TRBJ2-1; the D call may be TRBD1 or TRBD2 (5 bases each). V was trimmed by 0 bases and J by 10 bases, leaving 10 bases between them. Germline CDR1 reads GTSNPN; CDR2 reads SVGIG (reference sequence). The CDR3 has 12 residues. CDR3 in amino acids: CAWSVGGGEQFF. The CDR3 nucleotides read TGTGCCTGGAGTGTAGGTGGGGGAGAGCAGTTCTTC.

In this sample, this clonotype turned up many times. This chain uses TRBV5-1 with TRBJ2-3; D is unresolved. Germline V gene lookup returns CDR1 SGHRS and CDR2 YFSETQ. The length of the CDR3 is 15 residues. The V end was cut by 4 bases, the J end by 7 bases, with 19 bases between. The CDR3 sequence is CASSNDVVSQYTQYF. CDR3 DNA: TGCGCCAGCAGCAACGACGTGGTCTCACAATATACGCAGTATTTT.

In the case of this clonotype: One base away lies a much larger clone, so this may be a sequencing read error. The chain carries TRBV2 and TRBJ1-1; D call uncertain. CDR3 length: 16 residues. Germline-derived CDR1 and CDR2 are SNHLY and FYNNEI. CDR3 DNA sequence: TGTGCCAGCAGGTCGAGACAACCTCTACAGAACGCTGAAGCTTTCTTT. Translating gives CASRSRQPLQNAEAFF.

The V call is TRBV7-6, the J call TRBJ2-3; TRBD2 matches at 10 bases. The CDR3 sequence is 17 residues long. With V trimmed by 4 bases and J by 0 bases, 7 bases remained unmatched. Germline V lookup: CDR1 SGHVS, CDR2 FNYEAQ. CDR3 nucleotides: TGTGCCAGCAGCTCCACGACTAGCGGGTTGAGCACAGATACGCAGTATTTT. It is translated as CASSSTTSGLSTDTQYF.

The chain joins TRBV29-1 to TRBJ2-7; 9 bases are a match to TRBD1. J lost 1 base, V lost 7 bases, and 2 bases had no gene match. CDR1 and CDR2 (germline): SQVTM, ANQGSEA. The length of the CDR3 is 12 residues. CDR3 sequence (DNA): TGCAGCGCAGGGACAGGGTCCTACGAGCAGTACTTC. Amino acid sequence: CSAGTGSYEQYF.

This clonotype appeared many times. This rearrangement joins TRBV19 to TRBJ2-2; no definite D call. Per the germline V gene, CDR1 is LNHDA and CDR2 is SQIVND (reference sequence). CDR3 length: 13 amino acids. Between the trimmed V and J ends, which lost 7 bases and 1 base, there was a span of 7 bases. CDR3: CASNRLNTGELFF. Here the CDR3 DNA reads TGTGCCAGTAACCGGTTGAACACCGGGGAGCTGTTTTTT.

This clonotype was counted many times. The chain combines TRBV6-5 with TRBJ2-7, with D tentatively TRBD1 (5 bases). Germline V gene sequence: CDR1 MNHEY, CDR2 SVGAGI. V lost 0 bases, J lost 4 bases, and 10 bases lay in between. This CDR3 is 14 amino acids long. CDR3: CASSYSIGVYEQYF. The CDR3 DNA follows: TGTGCCAGCAGTTACTCGATAGGGGTGTACGAGCAGTACTTC.

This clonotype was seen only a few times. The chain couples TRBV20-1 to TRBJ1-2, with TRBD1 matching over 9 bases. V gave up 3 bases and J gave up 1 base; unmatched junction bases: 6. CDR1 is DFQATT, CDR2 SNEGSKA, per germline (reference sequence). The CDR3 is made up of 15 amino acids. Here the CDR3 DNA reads TGCAGTGCTAGGGACAGGGGAGGGATTAACTATGGCTACACCTTC. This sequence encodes CSARDRGGINYGYTF.

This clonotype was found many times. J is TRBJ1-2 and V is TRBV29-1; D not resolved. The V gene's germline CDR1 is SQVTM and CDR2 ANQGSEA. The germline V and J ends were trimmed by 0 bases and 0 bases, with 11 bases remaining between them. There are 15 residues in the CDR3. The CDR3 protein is CSVEDQEGANYGYTF. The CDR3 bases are TGCAGCGTTGAAGATCAGGAGGGTGCTAACTATGGCTACACCTTC.

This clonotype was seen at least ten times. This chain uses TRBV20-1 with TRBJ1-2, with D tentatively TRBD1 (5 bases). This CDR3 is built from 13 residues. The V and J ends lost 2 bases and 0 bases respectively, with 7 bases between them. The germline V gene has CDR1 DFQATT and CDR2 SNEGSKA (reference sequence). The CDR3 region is CSARKGTNYGYTF. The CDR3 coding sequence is TGCAGTGCTAGAAAGGGGACTAACTATGGCTACACCTTC.

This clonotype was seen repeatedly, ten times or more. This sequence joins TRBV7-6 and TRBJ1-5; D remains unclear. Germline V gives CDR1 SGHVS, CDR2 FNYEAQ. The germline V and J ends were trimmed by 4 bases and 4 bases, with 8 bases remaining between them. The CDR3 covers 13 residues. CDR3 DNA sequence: TGTGCCAGCAGCTCCGACTGGAATCAGCCCCAGCATTTT. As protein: CASSSDWNQPQHF.

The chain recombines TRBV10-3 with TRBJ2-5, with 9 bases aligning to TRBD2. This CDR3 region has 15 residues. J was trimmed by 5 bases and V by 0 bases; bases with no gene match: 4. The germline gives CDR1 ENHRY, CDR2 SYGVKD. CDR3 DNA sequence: TGTGCCATCAGTGAGTCGAGTAGCGGGAGTGAGACCCAGTACTTC. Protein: CAISESSSGSETQYF.

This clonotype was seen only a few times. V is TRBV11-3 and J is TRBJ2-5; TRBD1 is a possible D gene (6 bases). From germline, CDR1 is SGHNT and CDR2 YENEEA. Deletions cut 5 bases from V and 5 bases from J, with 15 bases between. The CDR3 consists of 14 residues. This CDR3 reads CASSLTGNGETQYF. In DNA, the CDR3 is TGTGCCAGCAGCCTAACAGGGAACGGGGAGACCCAGTACTTC.

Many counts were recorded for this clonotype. CDR3 sequence: CSADFEGNTEAFF. The CDR3 bases are TGCAGTGCCGACTTCGAAGGGAACACTGAAGCTTTCTTT. V and J are TRBV20-1 and TRBJ1-1; D is uncertain. Germline CDR1 and CDR2: DFQATT and SNEGSKA (reference sequence). V was shortened by 6 bases and J by 1 base, with 12 bases between the two germline ends. The CDR3 consists of 13 residues.

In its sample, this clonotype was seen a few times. CDR3 sequence: CASSDRENTGELFF. CDR3 coding DNA: TGCGCCAGCAGTGACAGGGAGAACACCGGGGAGCTGTTTTTT. The chain joins TRBV10-2 to TRBJ2-2; D might be TRBD1 (5 bases). V was trimmed by 3 bases and J by 1 base, leaving 6 bases between them. Germline values: CDR1 WSHSY, CDR2 SAAADI. This CDR3 region has 14 residues.

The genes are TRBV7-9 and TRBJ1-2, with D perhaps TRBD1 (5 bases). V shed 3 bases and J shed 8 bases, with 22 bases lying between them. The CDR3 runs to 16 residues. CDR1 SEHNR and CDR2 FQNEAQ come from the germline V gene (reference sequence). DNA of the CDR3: TGTGCCAGCAGCTTGAGGGGCTCGTCCTATCCGGGCGGCTACACCTTC. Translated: CASSLRGSSYPGGYTF.

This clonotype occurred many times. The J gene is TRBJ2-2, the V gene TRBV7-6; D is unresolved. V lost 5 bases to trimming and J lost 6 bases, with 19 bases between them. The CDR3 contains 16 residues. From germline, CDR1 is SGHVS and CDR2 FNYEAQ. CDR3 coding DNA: TGTGCCAGCAGCCTCCCAGGTATCTGGAAGGCCGGGGAGCTGTTTTTT. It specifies CASSLPGIWKAGELFF.

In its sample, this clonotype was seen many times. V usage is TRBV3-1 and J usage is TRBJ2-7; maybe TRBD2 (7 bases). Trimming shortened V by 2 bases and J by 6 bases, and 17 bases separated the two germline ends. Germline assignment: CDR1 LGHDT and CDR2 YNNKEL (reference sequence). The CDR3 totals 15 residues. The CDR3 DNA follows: TGTGCCAGCAGCCAAAACGGGGGGCCGCTGGTCGAGCAGTACTTC. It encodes CASSQNGGPLVEQYF.

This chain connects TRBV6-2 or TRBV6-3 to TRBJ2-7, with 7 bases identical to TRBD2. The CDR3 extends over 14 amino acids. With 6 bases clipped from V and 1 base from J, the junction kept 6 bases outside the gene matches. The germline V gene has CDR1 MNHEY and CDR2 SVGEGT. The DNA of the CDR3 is TGTGCCAGCAGATCTAGCGGATTGTCCTACGAGCAGTACTTC. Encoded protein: CASRSSGLSYEQYF.

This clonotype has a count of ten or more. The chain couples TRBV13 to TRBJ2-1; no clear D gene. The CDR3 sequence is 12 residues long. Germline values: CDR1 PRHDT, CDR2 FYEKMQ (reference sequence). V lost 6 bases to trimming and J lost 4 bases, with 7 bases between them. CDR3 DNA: TGTGCCAGCAGACAAGCTTACAATGAGCAGTTCTTC. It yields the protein CASRQAYNEQFF.